The 18 T cell receptor beta chains below all came from one sample that was sequenced in a study of long-term antiretroviral therapy in people with HIV (dated by TCRdb to 2022 to 2024). Sequencing of the TRB variable region was done with the immunoSEQ hsTCRB v3.0 assay at survey level resolution. TCRdb stores this immuneACCESS table with in-frame sequences only. Part of the clones is absent; in the studies checked, under half of the shortfall reflects unresolved V genes, and no reason is known for the rest. For this sample the table gives about 24,000 clones, of which approximately 80% were detected only once. The ten largest account for around 16% of the sample. The material sequenced was unsorted PBMCs, taken 4.2 to 4.5 years after starting antiretroviral therapy. These receptors all come from a man under 40 with HIV.

The rearrangement uses TRBV4-2 and TRBJ2-5, with D maybe TRBD2 (7 bases). V lost 0 bases and J lost 7, with 12 bases in between. This CDR3 spans 14 amino acids. CDR1 is LGHNA, CDR2 YNFKEQ, per germline. CDR3 in amino acids: CASSQDGGGRTQYF. CDR3 nucleotide sequence: TGTGCCAGCAGCCAAGACGGCGGGGGCAGGACCCAGTACTTC.

This chain links TRBV18 with TRBJ2-5; weak D call: TRBD2 (7 bases). CDR3 size: 14 residues. V lost 4 bases to trimming and J lost 5 bases, with 14 bases between them. Germline V lookup: CDR1 KGHSH, CDR2 LQKENI. The chain's CDR3 is CASSLTQGGETQYF. The CDR3 DNA reads as TGTGCCAGCTCACTAACACAGGGAGGGGAGACCCAGTACTTC.

V and J are TRBV19 and TRBJ1-3; possible D gene TRBD1, 5 bases. Germline V gives CDR1 LNHDA, CDR2 SQIVND (reference sequence). CDR3 length: 14 residues. V was cut by 7 bases and J by 0 bases, with 10 bases left in between. The CDR3 region has the DNA TGTGCCAGTAATAAGGGGAGCTCTGGAAACACCATATATTTT. Its translation is CASNKGSSGNTIYF.

The chain uses TRBV6-5 and TRBJ1-3, with D possibly TRBD1 on 5 matching bases. CDR1 is MNHEY and CDR2 is SVGAGI in the germline V gene. Trimming stripped 5 bases from V and 1 base from J, with 9 bases between. This CDR3 region has 14 residues. CDR3 in amino acids: CASSNQGSGNTIYF. The CDR3, as DNA: TGTGCCAGCAGTAATCAGGGTTCTGGAAACACCATATATTTT.

The table lists this clone with a few counts. This CDR3 is CASRSLYGYTF. DNA for the CDR3: TGTGCCAGCAGAAGTCTGTATGGCTACACCTTC. V is TRBV6-1 and J is TRBJ1-2, with D unresolved. The CDR3 contains 11 residues. Germline V gives CDR1 MNHNS, CDR2 SASEGT. The ends were cut back, 6 bases at V and 5 bases at J, with 7 bases in the middle.

There are a few counts of this clone. The J gene is TRBJ1-5, the V gene TRBV28; a possible D gene is TRBD1 (6 bases). The V gene lost 3 bases and the J gene lost 2 bases, with 17 bases spanning the gap. Germline loops: CDR1 MDHEN, CDR2 SYDVKM. CDR3 length equals 17 residues. CDR3 nucleotide sequence: TGTGCCAGCAGTTTCCCAGGGGACTACTTAGGCAATCAGCCCCAGCATTTT. This gives the protein CASSFPGDYLGNQPQHF.

The rearrangement uses TRBV11-2 and TRBJ1-5; D not certain. CDR1 is SGHAT and CDR2 is FQNNGV in the germline V gene. V was cut by 1 base and J by 6 bases, with 10 bases left in between. There are 14 residues in the CDR3. Written as DNA, the CDR3 is TGTGCCAGCAGCTTAGGTGGACCCAGTCAGCCCCAGCATTTT. This gives the protein CASSLGGPSQPQHF.

This clone was seen just once. V gene TRBV28 combines with J gene TRBJ2-5; 7 bases line up with TRBD2. Germline V gene lookup returns CDR1 MDHEN and CDR2 SYDVKM. V lost 3 bases, J lost 2 bases, and 6 bases stayed unmatched. This CDR3 contains 15 residues. The DNA of the CDR3 is TGTGCCAGCAGTTTGGGTCTAGCGGATCAAGAGACCCAGTACTTC. It is translated as CASSLGLADQETQYF.

DNA for the CDR3: TGTGCCAGCAGTGGTCCCAATGCACTGGCTGAAGCTTTCTTT. It codes for CASSGPNALAEAFF. The V call is TRBV27, the J call TRBJ1-1; no clear D. This CDR3 contains 14 residues. The germline V gene encodes CDR1 MNHEY and CDR2 SMNVEV (reference sequence). Trimming removed 5 bases at V and 6 bases at J, with 16 bases between.

This chain joins TRBV6-5 and TRBJ1-1, with D unclear. With 5 bases removed from V and 13 bases from J, the gap between germline ends came to 14 bases. Germline V CDR1 and CDR2: MNHEY, SVGAGI. The CDR3 loop spans 11 amino acids. The CDR3 sequence is CASSRRRKNFF. CDR3 DNA: TGTGCCAGCAGTCGCCGGCGCAAGAATTTCTTT.

This chain's CDR3 is CASSGGEGNEGSGANVLTF. The CDR3 DNA is TGTGCCAGCAGCGGTGGGGAGGGGAACGAAGGCTCTGGGGCCAACGTCCTGACTTTC. The J gene is TRBJ2-6, the V gene TRBV9; 7 bases are a match to TRBD2. V lost 3 bases and J lost 0; bases outside the gene matches: 12. The germline V gene encodes CDR1 SGDLS and CDR2 YYNGEE. The CDR3 is 19 residues long.

The CDR3, as DNA: TGTGCCAGCAGCACTAGCGGGGACGAGCAGTACTTC. Residues: CASSTSGDEQYF. The rearrangement links TRBV6-6 to TRBJ2-7; 10 positions agree with TRBD2. The germline CDR1 and CDR2 sequences are MNHNY and SVGAGI (reference sequence). There are 12 residues in the CDR3. V shed 6 bases, J shed 5 bases, and the junction held 1 base outside the gene matches.

This sequence joins TRBV7-9 and TRBJ2-7, with 11 bases identical to TRBD1. Germline V gives CDR1 SEHNR, CDR2 FQNEAQ (reference sequence). V shed 2 bases and J 5 bases; nucleotides not matched to a gene: 8. The CDR3 length is 16 residues. This chain's CDR3 is CASSLLLGDRGNEQYF. Written as DNA, the CDR3 is TGTGCCAGCAGCTTATTGCTCGGGGACAGGGGGAACGAGCAGTACTTC.

The chain links TRBV6-1 to TRBJ2-7, with D possibly being TRBD1 or TRBD2 (6 bases each). Germline-derived CDR1 and CDR2 are MNHNS and SASEGT. This CDR3 is built from 15 residues. Trimming removed 7 bases at V and 3 bases at J, with 19 bases between. The CDR3: CASTGALASNYEQYF. The CDR3 coding sequence is TGTGCCAGCACAGGGGCGCTAGCGTCTAACTACGAGCAGTACTTC.

The chain joins TRBV5-1 to TRBJ2-3; tentatively, D is TRBD1 (6 bases). Trimming stripped 4 bases from V and 3 bases from J, with 9 bases between. CDR1 SGHRS and CDR2 YFSETQ come from the germline V gene. The CDR3 spans 13 residues. CDR3 sequence (DNA): TGCGCCAGCAGCAATACAGGGACAGATACGCAGTATTTT. Protein product: CASSNTGTDTQYF.

The chain carries TRBV29-1 and TRBJ1-2, with TRBD1 matching 12 bases. V gave up 6 bases and J gave up 4 bases; unmatched junction bases: 12. Looked up from germline, CDR1 is SQVTM and CDR2 is ANQGSEA. The CDR3 extends over 16 amino acids. The CDR3 loop is CSVPGTGGGGGYGYTF. Written as DNA, the CDR3 is TGCAGCGTCCCCGGGACAGGGGGCGGCGGAGGCTATGGCTACACCTTC.

The chain has TRBV5-1 and TRBJ2-7, with TRBD1 identical over 9 bases. After removal of 3 bases from V and 5 bases from J, the junction contained 9 bases not matched to a gene. The CDR3 runs 15 residues. Germline V gene lookup returns CDR1 SGHRS and CDR2 YFSETQ. The CDR3: CASSSPGTGFHEQYF. The CDR3 coding sequence is TGCGCCAGCAGCTCCCCCGGGACAGGGTTCCACGAGCAGTACTTC.

The chain joins TRBV14 to TRBJ1-2; tentatively, D is TRBD1 (5 bases). Between the trimmed V and J ends, which lost 0 bases and 4 bases, there was a span of 12 bases. The germline CDR1 and CDR2 sequences are SGHDN and FVKESK. The CDR3 covers 15 residues. CDR3 protein: CASSQDFRQLYGYTF. In nucleotides, the CDR3 is TGTGCCAGCAGCCAAGATTTTAGACAGCTCTATGGCTACACCTTC.